The 10 T cell receptor beta chains below all came from one sample that was sequenced in a study of blood T cell repertoires in COVID-19. Data came from immunoSEQ multiplex PCR; TCRdb stores just in-frame clones and leaves some out. Of 270,000 or so clones listed, about four fifths are singletons. What was sequenced was PBMCs or T cells enriched from blood (not recorded which). Receptor source: a man aged 50 to 60 who had recovered from COVID-19.

The V gene is TRBV11-1, the J gene TRBJ2-2; no clear D gene. Trimming removed 1 base at V and 4 bases at J, with 10 bases between. Germline CDR1 is SGHAT and CDR2 is FQDESV (reference sequence). The CDR3 length is 15 residues. The CDR3 bases are TGTGCCAGCAGCTTAGTACGCGGCGCCACCGGGGAGCTGTTTTTT. It encodes CASSLVRGATGELFF.

This clone was picked up one time. The rearrangement joins TRBV5-1 to TRBJ2-1; D is unresolved. V was trimmed by 0 bases and J by 10 bases, leaving 5 bases between them. Germline V CDR1 and CDR2: SGHRS, YFSETQ. The length of the CDR3 is 11 residues. As DNA, the CDR3 is TGCGCCAGCAGCTTGGCCGGGGAGCAGTTCTTC. It translates to CASSLAGEQFF.

This sequence joins TRBV7-9 and TRBJ1-4; possible D gene TRBD1, 5 bases. CDR3 length: 15 amino acids. Germline loops: CDR1 SEHNR, CDR2 FQNEAQ (reference sequence). V gave up 4 bases and J gave up 4 bases, with 13 bases separating them. This chain's CDR3 is CASSWGRQHNEKLFF. The CDR3 DNA reads TGTGCCAGCAGCTGGGGGAGGCAACATAATGAAAAACTGTTTTTT.

The chain uses TRBV5-1 and TRBJ1-6, with TRBD1 identical over 8 bases. V gave up 3 bases and J gave up 8 bases; unmatched junction bases: 4. This CDR3 contains 14 residues. Germline values: CDR1 SGHRS, CDR2 YFSETQ. DNA of the CDR3: TGCGCCAGCAGCTCAGGACAGGGTCATTCACCCCTCCACTTT. Translation: CASSSGQGHSPLHF. The full variable domain, with the rest looked up from reference TRBV5-1 and TRBJ1-6, is KAGVTQTPRYLIKTRGQQVTLSCSPISGHRSVSWYQQTPGQGLQFLFEYFSETQRNKGNFPGRFSGRQFSNSRSEMNVSTLELGDSALYLCASSSGQGHSPLHFGNGTRLTVT.

This chain links TRBV13 with TRBJ1-6; D gene uncertain. This CDR3 contains 17 residues. Germline loops: CDR1 PRHDT, CDR2 FYEKMQ (reference sequence). V shed 5 bases and J shed 4 bases, with 18 bases lying between them. The CDR3 sequence: CASSLLPLRPYNSPLHF. The CDR3, as DNA: TGTGCCAGCAGCCTACTACCCCTCCGGCCTTATAATTCACCCCTCCACTTT.

The J gene is TRBJ1-6, the V gene TRBV30; weak D call: TRBD1 (5 bases). V dropped 6 bases and J dropped 9 bases, with 18 bases sitting between them. The length of the CDR3 is 14 residues. Germline-derived CDR1 and CDR2 are GTSNPN and SVGIG (reference sequence). DNA of the CDR3: TGTGCCTGCCCCGCGGGGGTGCAGATTTCACCCCTCCACTTT. It codes for CACPAGVQISPLHF.

V usage is TRBV24-1 and J usage is TRBJ2-7, with D perhaps matching TRBD2 (6 bases). The ends were cut back, 12 bases at V and 1 base at J, with 24 bases in the middle. CDR1 and CDR2 (germline): KGHDR, SFDVKD. This CDR3 is 16 amino acids long. CDR3 sequence: CAVGWGVSFYSYEQYF. The CDR3 DNA reads TGTGCCGTTGGATGGGGGGTTTCCTTTTATTCCTACGAGCAGTACTTC.

As concerns this clone: This same CDR3 is encoded by further DNA sequences in the sample. The rearrangement links TRBV10-3 to TRBJ1-4; D remains unclear. CDR1 is ENHRY and CDR2 is SYGVKD in the germline V gene. The CDR3 has 14 amino acids. Trimming removed 0 bases at V and 7 bases at J, with 9 bases between. The CDR3 sequence is CAISESTGGEKLFF. In DNA form, the CDR3 reads TGTGCCATCAGTGAGTCGACTGGCGGTGAAAAACTGTTTTTT.

The chain uses TRBV5-6 and TRBJ1-5; D not resolved. Per the germline V gene, CDR1 is SGHDT and CDR2 is YYEEEE. V shed 3 bases and J shed 7 bases, with 14 bases lying between them. The CDR3 has 14 residues. As DNA, the CDR3 is TGTGCCAGCAGCTCCGAAGGAGGCCGGCAGCCCCAGCATTTT. Translated: CASSSEGGRQPQHF.

V usage is TRBV13 and J usage is TRBJ2-1; D gene unclear. The CDR3 covers 13 residues. The germline V and J ends were trimmed by 3 bases and 0 bases, with 3 bases remaining between them. Germline loops: CDR1 PRHDT, CDR2 FYEKMQ (reference sequence). This chain's CDR3 is CASSFVSYNEQFF. DNA for the CDR3: TGTGCCAGCAGCTTCGTCTCCTACAATGAGCAGTTCTTC.